This T cell receptor (beta chain) stems from a study of early T cells in non-severe SARS-CoV-2 infection. Study details: Sequencing targeted bulk RNA from unsorted whole blood, leaving chains unpaired.

Individually, cDNA molecules had unique molecular identifiers attached to them. TCRdb processed the 5' RACE reads anew with MiXCR; each CDR3 protein has one entry. The sample has some 48,000 distinct CDR3 sequences, approximately 13% seen once. Input material: whole blood. The receptor comes from an adult who was a healthcare worker with PCR-confirmed SARS-CoV-2 infection or an uninfected control (not recorded which).

The CDR3 region is CASSIAQGAYEQYF. CDR3 sequence (DNA): TGTGCCAGTAGTATCGCACAGGGAGCCTACGAGCAGTACTTC. The V and J genes are TRBV19 and TRBJ2-7; TRBD1 is a possible D gene (6 bases). CDR3 length: 14 residues. CDR1 LNHDA and CDR2 SQIVND come from the germline V gene (reference sequence). Deletions cut 3 bases from V and 2 bases from J, with 11 bases between.